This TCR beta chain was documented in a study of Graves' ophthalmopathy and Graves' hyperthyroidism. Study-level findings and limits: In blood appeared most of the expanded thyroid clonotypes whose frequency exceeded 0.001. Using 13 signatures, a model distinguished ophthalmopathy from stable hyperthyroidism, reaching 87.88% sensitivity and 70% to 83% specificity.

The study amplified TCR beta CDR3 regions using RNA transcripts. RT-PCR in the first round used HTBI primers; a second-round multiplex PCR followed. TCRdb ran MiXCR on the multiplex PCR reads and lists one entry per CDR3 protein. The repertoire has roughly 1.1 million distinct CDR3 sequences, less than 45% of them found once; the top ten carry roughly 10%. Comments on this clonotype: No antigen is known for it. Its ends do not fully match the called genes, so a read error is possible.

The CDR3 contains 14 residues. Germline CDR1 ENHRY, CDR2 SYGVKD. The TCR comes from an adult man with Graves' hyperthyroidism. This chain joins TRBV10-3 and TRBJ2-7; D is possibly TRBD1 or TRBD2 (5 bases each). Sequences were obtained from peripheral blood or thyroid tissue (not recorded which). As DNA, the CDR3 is TGTGCCAGCAGTGAGGACCGGGACGGCGACGAGCAGTACTTC. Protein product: CASSEDRDGDEQYF.